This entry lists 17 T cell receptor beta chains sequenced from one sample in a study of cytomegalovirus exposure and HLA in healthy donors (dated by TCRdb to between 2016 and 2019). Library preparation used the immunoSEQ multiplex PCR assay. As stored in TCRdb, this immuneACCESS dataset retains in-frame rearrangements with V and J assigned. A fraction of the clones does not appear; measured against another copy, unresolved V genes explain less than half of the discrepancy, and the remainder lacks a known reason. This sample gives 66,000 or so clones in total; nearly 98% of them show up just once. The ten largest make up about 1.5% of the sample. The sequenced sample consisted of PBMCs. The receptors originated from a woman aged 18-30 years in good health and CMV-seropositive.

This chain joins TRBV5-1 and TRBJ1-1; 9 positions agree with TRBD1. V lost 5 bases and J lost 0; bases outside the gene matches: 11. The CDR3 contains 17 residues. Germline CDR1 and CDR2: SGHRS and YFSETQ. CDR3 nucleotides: TGCGCCAGCAGGGACAGGGGAGTGGGAGGGATGAACACTGAAGCTTTCTTT. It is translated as CASRDRGVGGMNTEAFF.

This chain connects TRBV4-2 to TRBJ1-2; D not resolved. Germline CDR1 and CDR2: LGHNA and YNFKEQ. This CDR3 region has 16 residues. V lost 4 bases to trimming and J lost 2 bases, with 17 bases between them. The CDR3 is CASSLVGGRENYGYTF. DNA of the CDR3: TGTGCCAGCAGCCTGGTTGGTGGGAGGGAAAACTATGGCTACACCTTC.

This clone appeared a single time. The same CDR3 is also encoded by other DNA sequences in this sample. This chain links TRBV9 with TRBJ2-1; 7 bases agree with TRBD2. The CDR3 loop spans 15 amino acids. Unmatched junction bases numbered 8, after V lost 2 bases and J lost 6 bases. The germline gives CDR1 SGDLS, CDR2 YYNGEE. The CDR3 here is CASSVDEGGPNEQFF. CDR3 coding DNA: TGTGCCAGCAGCGTGGATGAGGGAGGGCCCAATGAGCAGTTCTTC.

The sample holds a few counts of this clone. CDR3 DNA: TGTGCCAGCAGTGAAGCCGGACAGGCCGGCTATGGCTACACCTTC. Its protein is CASSEAGQAGYGYTF. This chain links TRBV2 with TRBJ1-2; 7 bases line up with TRBD1. CDR1 and CDR2 from the germline V gene are SNHLY and FYNNEI. The CDR3 totals 15 residues. V lost 0 bases to trimming and J lost 4 bases; unmatched junction nucleotides: 5.

The CDR3 is CASSRNSRGNQPQHF. CDR3 DNA: TGTGCCAGCAGCCGGAATTCCAGGGGAAATCAGCCCCAGCATTTT. The J gene is TRBJ1-5, the V gene TRBV13; D might be TRBD1 (6 bases). The germline gives CDR1 PRHDT, CDR2 FYEKMQ (reference sequence). Deletions cut 5 bases from V and 4 bases from J, with 15 bases between. The CDR3 has 15 residues.

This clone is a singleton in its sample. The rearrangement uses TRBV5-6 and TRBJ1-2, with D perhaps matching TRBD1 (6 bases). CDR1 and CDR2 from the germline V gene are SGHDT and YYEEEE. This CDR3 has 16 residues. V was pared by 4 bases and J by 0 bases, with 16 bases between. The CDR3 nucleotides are TGTGCCAGCAGCCTTGAATGGACAGCTTCTAACTATGGCTACACCTTC. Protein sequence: CASSLEWTASNYGYTF.

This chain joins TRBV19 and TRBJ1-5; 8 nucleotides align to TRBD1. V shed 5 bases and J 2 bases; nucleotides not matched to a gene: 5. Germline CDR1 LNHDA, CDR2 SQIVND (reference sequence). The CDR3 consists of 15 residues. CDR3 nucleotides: TGTGCCAGTAGTCAGGGGGCTAGGGGCAATCAGCCCCAGCATTTT. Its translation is CASSQGARGNQPQHF.

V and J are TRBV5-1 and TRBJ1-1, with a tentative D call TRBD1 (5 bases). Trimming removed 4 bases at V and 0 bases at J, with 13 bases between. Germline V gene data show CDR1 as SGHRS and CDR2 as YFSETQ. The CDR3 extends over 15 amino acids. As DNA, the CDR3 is TGCGCCAGCAGCCCCCAGACAGCCATGAACACTGAAGCTTTCTTT. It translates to CASSPQTAMNTEAFF.

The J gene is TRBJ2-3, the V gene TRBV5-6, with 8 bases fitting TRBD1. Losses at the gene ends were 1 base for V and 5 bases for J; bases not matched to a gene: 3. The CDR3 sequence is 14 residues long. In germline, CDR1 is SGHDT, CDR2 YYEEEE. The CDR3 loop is CASSLPTGGDTQYF. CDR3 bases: TGTGCCAGCAGCTTGCCTACAGGGGGAGATACGCAGTATTTT.

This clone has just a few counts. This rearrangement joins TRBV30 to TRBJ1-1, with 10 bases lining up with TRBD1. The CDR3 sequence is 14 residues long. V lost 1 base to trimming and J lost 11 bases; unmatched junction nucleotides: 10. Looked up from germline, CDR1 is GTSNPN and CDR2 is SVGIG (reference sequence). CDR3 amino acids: CAWSDSSVGQGAFF. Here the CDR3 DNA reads TGTGCCTGGAGTGATTCATCCGTGGGACAGGGGGCTTTCTTT.

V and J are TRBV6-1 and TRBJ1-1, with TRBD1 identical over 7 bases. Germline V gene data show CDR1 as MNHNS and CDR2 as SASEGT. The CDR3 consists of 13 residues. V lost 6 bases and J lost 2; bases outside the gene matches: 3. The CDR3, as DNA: TGTGCCAGCAGGGGGACAGCTAACACTGAAGCTTTCTTT. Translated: CASRGTANTEAFF.

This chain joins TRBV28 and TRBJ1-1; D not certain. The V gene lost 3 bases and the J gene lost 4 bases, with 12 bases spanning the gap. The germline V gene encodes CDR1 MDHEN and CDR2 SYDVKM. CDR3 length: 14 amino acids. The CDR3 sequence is CASSLVRLRTEAFF. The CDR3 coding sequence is TGTGCCAGCAGTTTGGTCAGGCTCCGCACTGAAGCTTTCTTT.

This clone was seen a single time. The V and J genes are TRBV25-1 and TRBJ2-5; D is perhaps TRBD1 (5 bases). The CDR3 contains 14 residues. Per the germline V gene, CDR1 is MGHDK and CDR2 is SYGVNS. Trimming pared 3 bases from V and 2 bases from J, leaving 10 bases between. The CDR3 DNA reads TGTGCCAGCAGTGAGAAGACAGTACAAGAGACCCAGTACTTC. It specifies CASSEKTVQETQYF.

CDR3 region: CASSYSGFAKNIQYF. CDR3 sequence (DNA): TGTGCCAGCAGTTACTCCGGTTTTGCCAAAAACATTCAGTACTTC. V gene TRBV6-6 combines with J gene TRBJ2-4; no clear D. The germline CDR1 and CDR2 sequences are MNHNY and SVGAGI (reference sequence). Trimming pared 0 bases from V and 1 base from J, leaving 7 bases between. This CDR3 contains 15 residues.

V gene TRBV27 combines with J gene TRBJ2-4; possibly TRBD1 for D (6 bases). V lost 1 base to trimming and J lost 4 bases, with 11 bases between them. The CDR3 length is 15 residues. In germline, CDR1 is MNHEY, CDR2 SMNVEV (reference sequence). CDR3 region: CASSLYLGAKNIQYF. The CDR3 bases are TGTGCCAGCAGTTTATATCTGGGGGCAAAAAACATTCAGTACTTC.

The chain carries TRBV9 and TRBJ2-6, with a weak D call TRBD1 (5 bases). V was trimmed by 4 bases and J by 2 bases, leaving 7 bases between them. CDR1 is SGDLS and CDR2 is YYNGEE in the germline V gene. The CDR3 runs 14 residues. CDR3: CASSRGAGANVLTF. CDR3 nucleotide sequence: TGTGCCAGCAGCAGGGGTGCTGGGGCCAACGTCCTGACTTTC.

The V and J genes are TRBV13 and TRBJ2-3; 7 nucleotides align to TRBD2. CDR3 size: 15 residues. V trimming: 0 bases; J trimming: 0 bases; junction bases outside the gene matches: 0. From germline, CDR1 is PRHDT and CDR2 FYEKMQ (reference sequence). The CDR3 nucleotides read TGTGCCAGCAGCTTAGGACTAGCGAGCACAGATACGCAGTATTTT. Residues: CASSLGLASTDTQYF.